A selection of T cell receptor beta chains follows, all from one sample in a study of early T cells in non-severe SARS-CoV-2 infection. TCRdb recomputed calls from the 5' RACE reads with MiXCR, one row per CDR3 protein. The sample holds 57,000 or so distinct CDR3 sequences, 5.6% seen once. The sample was whole blood. The origin of the receptors is an adult who was a healthcare worker with PCR-confirmed SARS-CoV-2 infection or an uninfected control (not recorded which). Each CDR3 is given without its conserved first and last residue.

j_call cdr3_length v_call cdr3_aa
TRBJ1-1 11 TRBV20-1 SARDPWKAEAF
TRBJ1-2 12 TRBV19 ASTDRGPGGGYT
TRBJ2-3 11 TRBV20-1 SARVPGADTQY
TRBJ2-2 15 TRBV6-2/TRBV6-3 ASSYSGLVANTGELF
TRBJ2-7 12 TRBV3-1 ASSQARGLGEQY
TRBJ2-1 13 TRBV5-6 ASSLATRGRYEQF
TRBJ1-1 13 TRBV4-1 ASSEDRGPSSKAF
TRBJ2-7 12 TRBV5-1 ASREIGQGDEQY
TRBJ2-6 13 TRBV20-1 SAGQGSSGANVLT
TRBJ2-7 11 TRBV10-2 ASSGWPFYEQY
TRBJ2-3 13 TRBV20-1 SASGLADYTDTQY
TRBJ2-3 14 TRBV4-3 ASSQDRLESTDTQY
TRBJ2-1 13 TRBV12-3/TRBV12-4 ASSLDRGRPREQF
TRBJ1-1 13 TRBV12-3/TRBV12-4 ASSFRHQGWDEAF
TRBJ2-2 11 TRBV10-3 ATGTVNTGELF
TRBJ2-1 11 TRBV6-5 ASSQRPDNEQF
TRBJ2-1 14 TRBV7-6 ASSWIGGSSYNEQF
TRBJ1-6 12 TRBV7-3 ASSLAGRDSPLH
TRBJ2-5 14 TRBV19 ASSPRPAGAQETQY
TRBJ2-7 13 TRBV9 ASSVAGTGYYEQY
TRBJ1-1 13 TRBV30 AWRRRGSRNTEAF
TRBJ2-1 12 TRBV30 AWRRLAGDVEQF
TRBJ2-6 14 TRBV7-8 ASSRTEVGGANVLT
TRBJ1-3 15 TRBV6-5 ASRNLGGRGKGGTIY
TRBJ2-2 11 TRBV4-3 ASSQDLSGELF
TRBJ1-4 14 TRBV5-6 ASSVSPRAQNEKLF
TRBJ1-1 9 TRBV2 ASSAPREAF
TRBJ2-5 13 TRBV5-1 ASSPRGTSAETQY
TRBJ1-5 11 TRBV6-1 ASSEQLNQPQH
TRBJ2-2 15 TRBV4-3 ASSQDLGGARTGELF
TRBJ1-1 12 TRBV7-6 ASSLEGTVGRKF
TRBJ1-1 11 TRBV2 ASHREGGTEAF
TRBJ2-5 13 TRBV2 ASRPMTGIDETQY
TRBJ2-5 12 TRBV12-3/TRBV12-4 ASTKERGEETQY
TRBJ1-1 11 TRBV27 ASSLDRGIEAF
TRBJ2-1 10 TRBV29-1 SVDVSYNEQF
TRBJ2-7 12 TRBV7-8 ASSVTLTPGEQY
TRBJ2-1 12 TRBV29-1 SGGGRQGYNEQF
TRBJ1-1 11 TRBV7-8 ASSFNRNTEAF
TRBJ2-5 12 TRBV5-1 ASSLEVIQETQY
TRBJ1-1 11 TRBV7-3 ASSLTVNTEAF
TRBJ1-1 11 TRBV4-3 ASSQEVGTEAF
TRBJ1-1 9 TRBV20-1 SAAFNTEAF
TRBJ1-6 12 TRBV10-3 AIKIGVGSSPLH
TRBJ1-5 12 TRBV5-1 ASRPSDSNQPQH
TRBJ2-1 11 TRBV6-4 ASSDSTNNEQF
TRBJ2-4 14 TRBV3-1 ASSHPLTPGRNIQY
TRBJ1-5 11 TRBV5-7 ASSLIGGQPQH
TRBJ2-7 16 TRBV12-3/TRBV12-4 ASSPYLGQGVQSDEQY
TRBJ2-1 14 TRBV10-3 AISESQRGKWDEQF
TRBJ2-7 11 TRBV28 ASSLRTPGEQY